A single sample is the source of the 23 T cell receptor beta chains below, sequenced in a study of blood T cell repertoires in COVID-19. Generated by immunoSEQ multiplex PCR, the TCRdb table keeps only in-frame clones and is missing some. The table records 110,000 to 150,000 clones, over 75% of them present only once. Sample: peripheral blood. These receptors all stem from a human donor in a cohort sampled during active COVID-19.

This clone was seen a single time. The chain combines TRBV28 with TRBJ1-5, with 10 bases matching TRBD1. Germline V lookup: CDR1 MDHEN, CDR2 SYDVKM. The CDR3 runs to 15 residues. After removal of 6 bases from V and 6 bases from J, the junction contained 8 bases not matched to a gene. The CDR3 here is CASRSTGTGAQPQHF. The CDR3 DNA reads as TGTGCCAGCAGATCTACCGGGACAGGGGCTCAGCCCCAGCATTTT.

The chain recombines TRBV4-3 with TRBJ2-1; no clear D gene. The germline V gene has CDR1 LGHNA and CDR2 YSLEER. The ends were cut back, 1 base at V and 5 bases at J, with 9 bases in the middle. This CDR3 has 14 residues. CDR3: CASSQAYRNNEQFF. As DNA, the CDR3 is TGCGCCAGCAGCCAAGCCTACCGAAACAATGAGCAGTTCTTC.

CDR3 sequence (DNA): TGTGCCAGCAGCAAACGAGGGAACACTGAAGCTTTCTTT. Its protein is CASSKRGNTEAFF. This chain uses TRBV21-1 with TRBJ1-1. TRBV21-1 is assigned pseudogene status. This CDR3 comprises 13 residues.

The chain recombines TRBV19 with TRBJ1-3, with a possible D match to TRBD1 (6 bases). Trimming stripped 6 bases from V and 0 bases from J, with 15 bases between. The CDR3 contains 16 residues. Germline CDR1 is LNHDA and CDR2 is SQIVND (reference sequence). The CDR3 DNA reads TGTGCCAGTAGAACTATTACAGGGAGCTCTGGAAACACCATATATTTT. Amino acids: CASRTITGSSGNTIYF.

The genes are TRBV19 and TRBJ1-1; D ambiguous. Looked up from germline, CDR1 is LNHDA and CDR2 is SQIVND (reference sequence). Trimming took 5 bases from V and 3 from J, leaving 4 bases between them. This CDR3 has 11 residues. The CDR3 DNA reads as TGTGCCAGTAGTTCGGACACTGAAGCTTTCTTT. Translating gives CASSSDTEAFF.

The V gene is TRBV12-5, the J gene TRBJ2-6, with D maybe TRBD1 (5 bases). There are 16 residues in the CDR3. The germline V and J ends were trimmed by 0 bases and 4 bases, with 10 bases remaining between them. CDR1 and CDR2 (germline): LGHNT, FRNRAP. Here the CDR3 DNA reads TGTGCTAGTGGTTTGGTACAAGGGGTAGGGGCCAACGTCCTGACTTTC. Its protein is CASGLVQGVGANVLTF.

The CDR3 loop is CASSPPSGDNEQFF. DNA of the CDR3: TGTGCCAGCTCACCGCCTAGCGGGGACAATGAGCAGTTCTTC. The chain joins TRBV18 to TRBJ2-1; the match to TRBD2 covers 9 bases. With V trimmed by 3 bases and J by 5 bases, 2 bases remained unmatched. Germline CDR1 KGHSH, CDR2 LQKENI. The CDR3 length is 14 residues. The complete variable domain, with remaining parts taken from reference TRBV18 and TRBJ2-1, reads NAGVMQNPRHLVRRRGQEARLRCSPMKGHSHVYWYRQLPEEGLKFMVYLQKENIIDESGMPKERFSAEFPKEGPSILRIQQVVRGDSAAYFCASSPPSGDNEQFFGPGTRLTVL.

As to this clone: The junction shows a germline mismatch at one end, possibly a read error. The chain carries TRBV15 and TRBJ2-3; D may be TRBD1 (6 bases). Germline values: CDR1 LNHNV, CDR2 YYDKDF (reference sequence). This CDR3 spans 10 amino acids. The CDR3 nucleotides are TGTGCCACCCAAGGGGACACGGTACTATTT. Translation: CATQGDTVLF.

This chain uses TRBV20-1 with TRBJ2-5, with D possibly being TRBD2 (5 bases). The CDR3 contains 11 residues. Germline loops: CDR1 DFQATT, CDR2 SNEGSKA (reference sequence). The ends were cut back, 5 bases at V and 7 bases at J, with 11 bases in the middle. The CDR3, as DNA: TGCAGTGCTGGTATAGAGGGGACCCAGTACTTC. This translates into CSAGIEGTQYF.

The chain uses TRBV9 and TRBJ2-3; D might be TRBD2 (5 bases). Germline loops: CDR1 SGDLS, CDR2 YYNGEE. The CDR3 is 14 residues long. V lost 0 bases to trimming and J lost 10 bases, with 15 bases between them. The CDR3 DNA follows: TGTGCCAGCAGCGTAGGCGGGTTAAGCGAGTCGCAGTATTTT. This codes for CASSVGGLSESQYF.

The chain is built from TRBV6-2 or TRBV6-3 and TRBJ1-5; the D gene is possibly TRBD1 (5 bases). Germline V gene sequence: CDR1 MNHEY, CDR2 SVGEGT. The CDR3 covers 15 residues. Trimming stripped 2 bases from V and 4 bases from J, with 12 bases between. Written as DNA, the CDR3 is TGTGCCAGCAGTTACGGCAGGGCGTTTAATCAGCCCCAGCATTTT. Protein sequence: CASSYGRAFNQPQHF.

This sequence joins TRBV4-1 and TRBJ2-3, with 10 bases matching TRBD1. The V segment lost 4 bases and the J segment 7 bases; nucleotides outside the gene matches: 11. The CDR3 runs 16 residues. Germline V gene data show CDR1 as MGHRA and CDR2 as YSYEKL. CDR3 in amino acids: CASSRGTGTGDYTQYF. For the CDR3, the DNA is TGCGCCAGCAGCCGGGGAACCGGGACAGGGGATTATACGCAGTATTTT.

V usage is TRBV6-5 and J usage is TRBJ1-2, with D perhaps matching TRBD1 (5 bases). CDR1 is MNHEY and CDR2 is SVGAGI in the germline V gene. The CDR3 totals 14 residues. The germline V and J ends were trimmed by 7 bases and 3 bases, with 15 bases remaining between them. In nucleotides, the CDR3 is TGTGCCAGCATGGAGCAGGGTGGTCACTATGGCTACACCTTC. The encoded protein is CASMEQGGHYGYTF.

The chain is built from TRBV18 and TRBJ2-1; D is ambiguous. The CDR3 runs 17 residues. CDR1 is KGHSH, CDR2 LQKENI, per germline. Trimming pared 6 bases from V and 0 bases from J, leaving 18 bases between. DNA of the CDR3: TGTGCCAGCTCTCGTCAAGAGACTCCGAGCTCCTACAATGAGCAGTTCTTC. It codes for CASSRQETPSSYNEQFF.

As DNA, the CDR3 is TGTGCCAGCAGTCCAACGACAGGGGGCGCCTACGAGCAGTACGTC. Its translation: CASSPTTGGAYEQYV. The V call is TRBV7-2, the J call TRBJ2-7; 10 positions match TRBD1. Germline trimming cut 6 bases from V and 2 bases from J; bases unmatched to any gene: 7. The germline CDR1 and CDR2 sequences are SGHTA and FQGNSA. CDR3 length equals 15 residues.

The chain is built from TRBV18 and TRBJ1-1; D might be TRBD1 (6 bases). This CDR3 spans 15 amino acids. Trimming took 1 base from V and 2 from J, leaving 11 bases between them. In germline, CDR1 is KGHSH, CDR2 LQKENI. For the CDR3, the DNA is TGTGCCAGCTCACCACAGGGGACACAAAACACTGAAGCTTTCTTT. Its protein product is CASSPQGTQNTEAFF.

This chain connects TRBV28 to TRBJ1-2; TRBD1 matches 7 bases. Germline V gene lookup returns CDR1 MDHEN and CDR2 SYDVKM. V shed 8 bases, J shed 7 bases, and the junction held 10 bases outside the gene matches. This CDR3 spans 13 amino acids. The CDR3 region has the DNA TGTGCCAGCGCTAGACAGGGTTCTTCTGGCTACACCTTC. Protein sequence: CASARQGSSGYTF.

This clone came up a few times. The chain employs TRBV6-4 and TRBJ2-2, with TRBD1 as a possible D gene (5 bases). The CDR3 contains 15 residues. V was pared by 3 bases and J by 1 base, with 9 bases between. Germline V gene data show CDR1 as MRHNA and CDR2 as SNTAGT. Here the CDR3 DNA reads TGTGCCAGCAGTGAGTCAGGGCTGAACACCGGGGAGCTGTTTTTT. Translating it yields CASSESGLNTGELFF.

The chain links TRBV6-5 to TRBJ2-7; tentative D call: TRBD2 (7 bases). The V gene's germline CDR1 is MNHEY and CDR2 SVGAGI. This CDR3 is built from 15 residues. The CDR3 DNA is TGTGCTTCCCTCCAGGTGCGGGGGCTCTCCTACGAGCAGTACTTC. Translation: CASLQVRGLSYEQYF.

The chain employs TRBV6-5 and TRBJ1-1; 10 nucleotides line up with TRBD1. The CDR3 extends over 16 amino acids. CDR1 is MNHEY, CDR2 SVGAGI, per germline. The trim removed 2 bases at V and 1 base at J, leaving 4 bases unmatched. The CDR3 region is CASSYRQGAGNTEAFF. CDR3 sequence (DNA): TGTGCCAGCAGTTACAGACAGGGGGCGGGGAACACTGAAGCTTTCTTT.

The chain combines TRBV25-1 with TRBJ1-1, with 9 bases identical to TRBD1. V was pared by 2 bases and J by 3 bases, with 10 bases of the junction left unmatched. The CDR3 covers 17 residues. Germline-derived CDR1 and CDR2 are MGHDK and SYGVNS. The CDR3 here is CASSEVPGQGPDTEAFF. The CDR3 DNA sequence: TGTGCCAGCAGTGAAGTCCCGGGACAGGGCCCGGACACTGAAGCTTTCTTT.

The count of this clone is one. The rearrangement links TRBV5-6 to TRBJ1-2, with D possibly TRBD1 on 6 matching bases. CDR3 length equals 11 residues. V lost 10 bases and J 4 bases, leaving 11 bases between the germline ends. CDR1 is SGHDT and CDR2 is YYEEEE in the germline V gene. The CDR3 protein is CAHGGAYGYTF. DNA for the CDR3: TGTGCCCACGGGGGGGCCTATGGCTACACCTTC.

This chain connects TRBV28 to TRBJ2-6; D may be TRBD2 (5 bases). CDR3 length equals 14 residues. The V gene lost 5 bases and the J gene lost 0 bases, with 5 bases spanning the gap. Germline values: CDR1 MDHEN, CDR2 SYDVKM. The CDR3 DNA reads as TGTGCCAGCAGTCGGGGCTCTGGGGCCAACGTCCTGACTTTC. Translation gives CASSRGSGANVLTF.